This TCR beta chain was retrieved from a study of blood T cell repertoires in COVID-19. About the research overall: From the United States, Italy and Spain came samples of acute and convalescent COVID-19. The cDNA or gDNA used as material had been derived from T cells, B-cell-depleted T cells, or PBMCs.

The CDR3 loop spans 15 amino acids. Germline lookup yields CDR1 MNHEY and CDR2 SVGEGT. With V trimmed by 5 bases and J by 1 base, 3 bases remained unmatched. In the original workflow: Nucleated cell number was recorded as an estimate derived from reference gene primer amplification. Data came from immunoSEQ multiplex PCR; TCRdb stores just in-frame clones and leaves some out. D and trimming were read from the DNA, whereas the V and J calls and clone size are those reported in that table. The sample consists of around 170,000 clones, approximately 88% of them appearing once. This rearrangement joins TRBV6-2 or TRBV6-3 to TRBJ2-5; TRBD2 aligns across 11 bases. This sequence originates from a man between 60 and 70 years old with acute or convalescent COVID-19. Source material: peripheral blood. The CDR3 reads CASSASGGPQETQYF. The CDR3 nucleotides are TGTGCCAGCAGTGCTAGCGGGGGGCCCCAAGAGACCCAGTACTTC.